This TCR beta chain was documented in a study of blood T cells in healthy people across ages. Study conclusions and caveats: The long-lived group displayed more naive CD4+ cells, plus higher diversity, than the aged donors did.

As concerns this clonotype: The antigen is undetermined. One end of the junction does not line up with germline, which may come from a read error.

Combining a sample-barcoded 5' primer with a J-beta primer mix, a second PCR ran for about 6 to 12 cycles. TCRdb fed the 5' RACE reads into MiXCR, producing one record per CDR3 protein. This table has 920,000 or so distinct CDR3 sequences, around 45% appearing once. The germline CDR1 and CDR2 sequences are LNHNV and YYDKDF (reference sequence). This CDR3 has 14 residues. This sequence was found in an older woman in good health. V usage is TRBV15 and J usage is TRBJ1-2; D gene uncertain. The sequencing sample was made of blood. Written as DNA, the CDR3 is TGTGCCACCAGCAGAGTAACCTCCTTAAGTGGCTGCACCTTC. Encoded protein: CATSRVTSLSGCTF.